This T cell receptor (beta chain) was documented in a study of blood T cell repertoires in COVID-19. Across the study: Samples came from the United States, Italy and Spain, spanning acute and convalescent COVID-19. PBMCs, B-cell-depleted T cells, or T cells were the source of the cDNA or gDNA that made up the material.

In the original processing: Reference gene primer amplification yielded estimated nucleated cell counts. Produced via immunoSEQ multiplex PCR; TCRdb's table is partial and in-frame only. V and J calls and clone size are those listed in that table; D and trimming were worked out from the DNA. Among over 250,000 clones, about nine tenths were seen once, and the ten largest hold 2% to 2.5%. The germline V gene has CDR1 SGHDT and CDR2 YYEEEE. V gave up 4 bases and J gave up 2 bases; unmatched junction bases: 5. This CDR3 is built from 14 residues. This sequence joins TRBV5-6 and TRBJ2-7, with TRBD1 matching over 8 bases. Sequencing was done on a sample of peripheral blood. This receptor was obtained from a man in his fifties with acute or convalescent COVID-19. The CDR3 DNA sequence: TGTGCCAGCAGCCTACCAGGGGGCGCCTACGAGCAGTACTTC. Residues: CASSLPGGAYEQYF.